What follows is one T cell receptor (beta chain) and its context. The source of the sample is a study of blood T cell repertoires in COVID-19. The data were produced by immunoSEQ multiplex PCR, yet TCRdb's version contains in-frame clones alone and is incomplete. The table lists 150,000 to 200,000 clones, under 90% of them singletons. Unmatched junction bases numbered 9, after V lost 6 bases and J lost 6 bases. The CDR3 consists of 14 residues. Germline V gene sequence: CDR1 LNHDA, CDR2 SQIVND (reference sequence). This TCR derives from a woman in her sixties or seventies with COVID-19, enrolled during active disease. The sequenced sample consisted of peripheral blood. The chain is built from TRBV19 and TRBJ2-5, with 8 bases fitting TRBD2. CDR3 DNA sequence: TGTGCCAGTAGCATCGGGACTAGAGGGAAGACCCAGTACTTC. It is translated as CASSIGTRGKTQYF.